This section outlines one TCR beta chain sequence together with its context. The antigen is unknown. CDR1 is SEHNR, CDR2 FQNEAQ, per germline (reference sequence). This CDR3 is 13 amino acids long. V gave up 2 bases and J gave up 7 bases; unmatched junction bases: 3. Prior autoimmune disease or systemic immunosuppression barred patients. Collection of blood occurred at baseline, at cycle 4 day 1, and at cycle 7 day 1. The sample belongs to a study of OX40 agonist ivuxolimab in advanced cancers. Study as a whole: Partial responses occurred in Three dose-escalation patients, one with hepatocellular carcinoma and two with cutaneous melanoma. The study, taken as a whole, reports: Doses of 0.1 to 3.0 mg/kg were accompanied by clonal expansion of CD4+ and CD8+ blood T cells by week 6.

Assay: immunoSEQ multiplex PCR; the TCRdb copy retains only in-frame clones and omits some. The data contain 77,000 or so clones, about 93% of them seen just once; the ten biggest clones take up about 0.32%. The receptor comes from an adult with an advanced solid tumor such as melanoma, head and neck, liver or kidney cancer. Sequencing used CD4+ or CD8+ T cells sorted from blood, obtained in a trial of the OX40 agonist ivuxolimab. The J gene is TRBJ1-2, the V gene TRBV7-9, with 8 bases fitting TRBD1. CDR3 sequence reads: CASSLQGATGYTF. CDR3 DNA sequence: TGTGCCAGCAGCTTACAGGGGGCGACTGGCTACACCTTC. Together with reference TRBV7-9 and TRBJ1-2, the CDR3 gives the full variable domain: DTGVSQNPRHKITKRGQNVTFRCDPISEHNRLYWYRQTLGQGPEFLTYFQNEAQLEKSRLLSDRFSAERPKGSFSTLEIQRTEQGDSAMYLCASSLQGATGYTFGSGTRLTVV.